These 13 T cell receptor beta chains were sequenced from one sample in a study of blood T cells in healthy people across ages. Alongside a J-beta primer mix, a sample-barcoded 5' primer served in a second PCR lasting about 7 to 12 cycles. TCRdb processed the 5' RACE reads anew with MiXCR; each CDR3 protein has one entry. The sample records 800,000 to 900,000 distinct CDR3 sequences, less than 80% being singletons. The sequencing sample was made of blood. The origin of the receptors is a man younger than 40 in good health.

The gene calls are TRBV27 and TRBJ2-7; 11 bases are a match to TRBD2. Germline V gene sequence: CDR1 MNHEY, CDR2 SMNVEV (reference sequence). Trimming at V came to 3 bases and at J to 2 bases, leaving 3 bases not matched to a gene. The CDR3 totals 15 residues. The CDR3 nucleotides read TGTGCCAGCAGTTTGCAGGGACTAGCGGCCTACGAGCAGTACTTC. Translating it yields CASSLQGLAAYEQYF.

This sequence joins TRBV6-1 and TRBJ1-5; the match to TRBD1 covers 8 bases. The CDR3 has 15 amino acids. Per germline, CDR1 MNHNS and CDR2 SASEGT. J lost 7 bases, V lost 6 bases, and 11 bases had no gene match. The CDR3 coding sequence is TGTGCCAGCAGGAGGGGACAGGATCCCGCCCAGCCCCAGCATTTT. It encodes CASRRGQDPAQPQHF.

This chain connects TRBV27 to TRBJ1-2, with 8 bases lining up with TRBD1. The CDR3 consists of 14 residues. CDR1 is MNHEY and CDR2 is SMNVEV in the germline V gene (reference sequence). V lost 2 bases, J lost 5 bases, and 4 bases stayed unmatched. The CDR3 DNA reads TGTGCCAGCAGTTTAACAGGGGGGTCTTATGGCTACACCTTC. The encoded protein is CASSLTGGSYGYTF.

The chain carries TRBV28 and TRBJ2-7, with 10 bases fitting TRBD2. The CDR3 sequence is 13 residues long. Germline-derived CDR1 and CDR2 are MDHEN and SYDVKM. V was pared by 8 bases and J by 2 bases, with 3 bases of the junction left unmatched. CDR3 protein: CASRSGGAYEQYF. CDR3 DNA: TGTGCCAGCCGGAGCGGGGGGGCCTACGAGCAGTACTTC.

This clonotype was observed once. The chain has TRBV7-6 and TRBJ1-2; TRBD1 matches 7 bases. Trimming removed 1 base from V and 8 bases from J; junction bases left unmatched: 19. Germline assignment: CDR1 SGHVS and CDR2 FNYEAQ. The CDR3 consists of 18 residues. For the CDR3, the DNA is TGTGCCAGCAGCTTAGGCATCGCGGCAGGGGGACCCCTGGGGGGCTACACCTTC. Its translation: CASSLGIAAGGPLGGYTF. The full variable domain, in which reference TRBV7-6 and TRBJ1-2 provide the parts outside the CDR3, is GAGVSQSPRYKVTKRGQDVALRCDPISGHVSLYWYRQALGQGPEFLTYFNYEAQQDKSGLPNDRFSAERPEGSISTLTIQRTEQRDSAMYRCASSLGIAAGGPLGGYTFGSGTRLTVV.

The sample holds a few counts of this clonotype. The genes are TRBV20-1 and TRBJ2-5, with D perhaps given as TRBD1 or TRBD2 (5 bases each). The CDR3 is 15 residues long. V lost 6 bases, J lost 2 bases, and 19 bases lay in between. The germline V gene has CDR1 DFQATT and CDR2 SNEGSKA (reference sequence). The CDR3: CSARPSPGPQETQYF. The CDR3 DNA reads TGCAGTGCCAGGCCCTCCCCGGGGCCTCAAGAGACCCAGTACTTC.

V usage is TRBV7-8 and J usage is TRBJ1-2; 11 nucleotides match TRBD1. In germline, CDR1 is SGHVS, CDR2 FQNEAQ. The J segment lost 4 bases and the V segment lost 8 bases, leaving 12 bases of the junction unmatched. The CDR3 spans 16 residues. The CDR3 region is CASGRTGGFTGYGYTF. In nucleotides, the CDR3 is TGTGCCAGCGGTCGGACAGGGGGCTTTACTGGCTATGGCTACACCTTC.

This clonotype was picked up one time. The rearrangement uses TRBV5-1 and TRBJ2-5; 8 bases align to TRBD1. The DNA end is a closer match to TRBJ2-7, so the J assignment may be wrong. CDR1 and CDR2 from the germline V gene are SGHRS and YFSETQ. The CDR3 sequence is 14 residues long. The CDR3 DNA is TGCGCCAGCAGCTTTACGGGACAGGTAAACGAGCAGTACTTC. Its protein product is CASSFTGQVNEQYF.

This clonotype was seen just once. This sequence joins TRBV12-3 or TRBV12-4 and TRBJ2-3, with unresolved D. The CDR3 runs to 15 residues. V was trimmed by 7 bases and J by 1 base, leaving 15 bases between them. The CDR3 loop is CASTEVGFGTDTQYF. The CDR3 DNA reads as TGTGCCAGCACCGAAGTGGGGTTCGGCACAGATACGCAGTATTTT.

This clonotype came up a few times. The chain recombines TRBV28 with TRBJ2-1; D perhaps matches TRBD1 (5 bases). The CDR3 runs to 15 residues. Per the germline V gene, CDR1 is MDHEN and CDR2 is SYDVKM. V was cut by 5 bases and J by 0 bases, with 11 bases left in between. DNA for the CDR3: TGTGCCAGCAGTCCCAGGACATACTCCTACAATGAGCAGTTCTTC. Protein product: CASSPRTYSYNEQFF.

The CDR3 region has the DNA TGTGCCAGCAGCTTGTTGTCAGGGGCCCCTGGCTCTGGGGCCAACGTCCTGACTTTC. Protein product: CASSLLSGAPGSGANVLTF. V is TRBV5-6 and J is TRBJ2-6; TRBD1 is a possible D gene (6 bases). Trimming left V 1 base short and J 0 bases short, with 17 bases between. Germline V gene lookup returns CDR1 SGHDT and CDR2 YYEEEE. The CDR3 consists of 19 residues.

This clonotype was counted a few times. The chain combines TRBV7-9 with TRBJ2-3; D possibly matches TRBD1 or TRBD2 (6 bases each). The V gene lost 4 bases and the J gene lost 5 bases, with 16 bases spanning the gap. Germline V gene sequence: CDR1 SEHNR, CDR2 FQNEAQ (reference sequence). The CDR3 is 15 residues long. CDR3 bases: TGTGCCAGCAGCTCGGTGACCGGGGGCGTAGATACGCAGTATTTT. This encodes CASSSVTGGVDTQYF.

The rearrangement uses TRBV5-1 and TRBJ2-1; D is possibly TRBD1 (5 bases). From germline, CDR1 is SGHRS and CDR2 YFSETQ. The V and J ends lost 4 bases and 5 bases respectively, with 10 bases between them. The CDR3 spans 13 residues. The CDR3 sequence: CASSMDTNNEQFF. CDR3 sequence (DNA): TGCGCCAGCAGCATGGACACAAACAATGAGCAGTTCTTC.